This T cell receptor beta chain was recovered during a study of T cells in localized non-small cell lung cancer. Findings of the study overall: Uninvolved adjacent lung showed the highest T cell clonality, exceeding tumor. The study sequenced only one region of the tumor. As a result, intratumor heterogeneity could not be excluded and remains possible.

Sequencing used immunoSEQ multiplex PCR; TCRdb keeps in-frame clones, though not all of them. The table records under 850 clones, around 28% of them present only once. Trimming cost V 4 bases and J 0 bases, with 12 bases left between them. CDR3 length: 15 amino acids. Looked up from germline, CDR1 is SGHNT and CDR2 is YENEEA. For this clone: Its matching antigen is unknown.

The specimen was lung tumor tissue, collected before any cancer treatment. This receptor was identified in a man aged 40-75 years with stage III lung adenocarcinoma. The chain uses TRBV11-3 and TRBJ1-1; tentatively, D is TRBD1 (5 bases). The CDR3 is CASSSDTYMNTEAFF. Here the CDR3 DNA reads TGTGCCAGCAGCTCGGACACCTACATGAACACTGAAGCTTTCTTT.